This is a list of T cell receptor beta chains from one sample in a study of blood T cells in healthy people across ages. TCRdb analysed the 5' RACE reads with MiXCR anew, one entry per CDR3 protein. The data contain about 640,000 distinct CDR3 sequences, 58% of them seen just once; the ten biggest clones take up around 37%. The specimen was blood. These receptor sequences come from a man aged 60 to 69 in good health. CDR3s include the opening cysteine and the closing phenylalanine or tryptophan. D genes are given only for firm matches. Clone sizes are given selectively: once, few, many, or a class where the clone is expanded.

TGTGCCAGCAGGGTCGACAGCGGATTGGGCTACACCTTC,CASRVDSGLGYTF,TRBJ1-2,13,few,TRBV12-3/TRBV12-4,-
TGCGCCAGCAGCTTGATGAGCGGGGAGCCCCTTTACGAGCAGTACTTC,CASSLMSGEPLYEQYF,TRBJ2-7,16,few,TRBV5-1,TRBD2
TGCAGCGTTGAGATCACAGGGGAAGGCAATCAGCCCCAGCATTTT,CSVEITGEGNQPQHF,TRBJ1-5,15,many,TRBV29-1,TRBD1
TGTGCCACCCGGGGATCTTCCGACAATGAGCAGTTCTTC,CATRGSSDNEQFF,TRBJ2-1,13,once,TRBV24-1,-
TGTGCCACCAGCAGAGATCGATCCCTCTACAATGAGCAGTTCTTC,CATSRDRSLYNEQFF,TRBJ2-1,15,few,TRBV15,-
TGTGCCAGCAGTGAACCAAGGACACCGACCCGGTACAATGAGCAGTTCTTC,CASSEPRTPTRYNEQFF,TRBJ2-1,17,-,TRBV6-1,-
TGTGCCAGCAGCTTCGGGACAGGGATACAGCCCCAGCATTTT,CASSFGTGIQPQHF,TRBJ1-5,14,-,TRBV27,TRBD1
TGTGCCAGCAGCCCCCCCCAGGGGTGGGCAGATACGCAGTATTTT,CASSPPQGWADTQYF,TRBJ2-3,15,-,TRBV3-1,-
TGCGCCAGCAGCTTGGCTAGGTTTATAGGCGATGAGCAGTTCTTC,CASSLARFIGDEQFF,TRBJ2-1,15,-,TRBV5-1,-
TGTGCCAGCAGTTTAGACGGGTTCGGGGCCAACGTCCTGACTTTC,CASSLDGFGANVLTF,TRBJ2-6,15,-,TRBV12-3/TRBV12-4,-